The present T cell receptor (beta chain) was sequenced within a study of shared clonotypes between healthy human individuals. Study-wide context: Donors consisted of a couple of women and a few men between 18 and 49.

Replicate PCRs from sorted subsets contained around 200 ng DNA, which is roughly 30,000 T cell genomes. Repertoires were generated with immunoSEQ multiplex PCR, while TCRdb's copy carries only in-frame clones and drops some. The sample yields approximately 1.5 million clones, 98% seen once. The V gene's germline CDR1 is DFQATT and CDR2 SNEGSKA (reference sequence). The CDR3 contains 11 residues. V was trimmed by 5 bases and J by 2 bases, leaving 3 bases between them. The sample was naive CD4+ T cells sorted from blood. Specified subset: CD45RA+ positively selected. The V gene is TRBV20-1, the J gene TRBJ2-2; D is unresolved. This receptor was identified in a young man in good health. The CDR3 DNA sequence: TGCAGTGCTGGAAACACCGGGGAGCTGTTTTTT. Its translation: CSAGNTGELFF.